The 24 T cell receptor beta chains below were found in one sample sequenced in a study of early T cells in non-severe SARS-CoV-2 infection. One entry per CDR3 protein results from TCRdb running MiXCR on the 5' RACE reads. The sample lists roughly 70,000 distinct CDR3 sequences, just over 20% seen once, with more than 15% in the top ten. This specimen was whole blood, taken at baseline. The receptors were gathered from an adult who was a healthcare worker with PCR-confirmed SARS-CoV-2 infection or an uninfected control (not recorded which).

CDR3 region: CSVETGGGNTQYF. CDR3 DNA sequence: TGCAGCGTTGAAACGGGGGGCGGCAATACGCAGTATTTT. This chain connects TRBV29-1 to TRBJ2-3; weak D call: TRBD2 (7 bases). The ends were cut back, 2 bases at V and 7 bases at J, with 13 bases in the middle. CDR3 length: 13 amino acids. Germline-derived CDR1 and CDR2 are SQVTM and ANQGSEA.

The CDR3, as DNA: TGTGCCAGCAGCCAAGAGGGAGGGGCCGAGACCCAGTACTTC. Its translation: CASSQEGGAETQYF. The chain is built from TRBV3-1 and TRBJ2-5, with 7 bases aligning to TRBD2. V shed 0 bases and J 5 bases; nucleotides not matched to a gene: 3. This CDR3 contains 14 residues. The germline V gene encodes CDR1 LGHDT and CDR2 YNNKEL (reference sequence).

The CDR3 coding sequence is TGTGCCAGCACCAGGGGGGTACCAGGGGAGCTGTTTTTT. Its protein is CASTRGVPGELFF. The chain recombines TRBV12-3 or TRBV12-4 with TRBJ2-2; maybe TRBD1 (7 bases). The V gene lost 7 bases and the J gene lost 8 bases, with 14 bases spanning the gap. This CDR3 is 13 amino acids long.

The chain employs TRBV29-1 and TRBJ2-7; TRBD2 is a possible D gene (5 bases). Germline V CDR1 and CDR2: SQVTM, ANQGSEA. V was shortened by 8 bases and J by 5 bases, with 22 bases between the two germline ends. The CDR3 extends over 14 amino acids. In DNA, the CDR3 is TGCAGCTTTACTGGCTTAGCGAGGTTGGACGAGCAGTACTTC. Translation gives CSFTGLARLDEQYF.

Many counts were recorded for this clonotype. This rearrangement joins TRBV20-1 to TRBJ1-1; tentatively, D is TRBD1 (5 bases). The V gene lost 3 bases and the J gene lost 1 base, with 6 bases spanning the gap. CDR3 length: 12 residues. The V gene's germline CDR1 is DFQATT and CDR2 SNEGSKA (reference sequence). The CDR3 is CSASRGNTEAFF. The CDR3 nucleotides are TGCAGTGCTAGTAGGGGGAACACTGAAGCTTTCTTT.

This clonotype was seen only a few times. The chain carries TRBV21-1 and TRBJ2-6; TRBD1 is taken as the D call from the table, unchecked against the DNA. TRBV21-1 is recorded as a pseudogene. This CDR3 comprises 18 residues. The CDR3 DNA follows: TGTGCCAGCAGCCGAGCCGACAGATTGGCCTCTGGGGCCAACGTCCTGACTTTC. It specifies CASSRADRLASGANVLTF.

For the CDR3, the DNA is TGTGCCATCAGTGAGGCTCTAACACCAGCCGAGCAGTACTTC. It codes for CAISEALTPAEQYF. The chain recombines TRBV10-3 with TRBJ2-7; D not resolved. The CDR3 consists of 14 residues. Deletions cut 2 bases from V and 6 bases from J, with 14 bases between. CDR1 and CDR2 (germline): ENHRY, SYGVKD.

CDR3 nucleotides: TGTGCCAGCAGCCCCAGGACAGACCGAGCTAATGAGCAGTTCTTC. It specifies CASSPRTDRANEQFF. This rearrangement joins TRBV5-5 to TRBJ2-1, with a weak D call TRBD1 (6 bases). The CDR3 spans 15 residues. Germline CDR1 is SGHKS and CDR2 is YYEKEE (reference sequence). Trimming pared 4 bases from V and 7 bases from J, leaving 18 bases between. The entire variable domain, with the rest obtained from reference TRBV5-5 and TRBJ2-1, is as follows: DAGVTQSPTHLIKTRGQQVTLRCSPISGHKSVSWYQQVLGQGPQFIFQYYEKEERGRGNFPDRFSARQFPNYSSELNVNALLLGDSALYLCASSPRTDRANEQFFGPGTRLTVL.

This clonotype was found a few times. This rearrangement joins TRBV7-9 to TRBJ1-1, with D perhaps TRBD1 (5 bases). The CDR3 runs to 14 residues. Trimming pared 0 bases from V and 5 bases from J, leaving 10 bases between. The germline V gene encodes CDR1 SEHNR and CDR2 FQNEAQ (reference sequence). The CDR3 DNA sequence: TGTGCCAGCAGCTTAGCGTCAGGGTGGACTGAAGCTTTCTTT. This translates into CASSLASGWTEAFF.

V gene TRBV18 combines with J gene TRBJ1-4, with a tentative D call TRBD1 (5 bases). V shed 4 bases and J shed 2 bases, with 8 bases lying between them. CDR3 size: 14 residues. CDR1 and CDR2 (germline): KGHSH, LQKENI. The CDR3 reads CASSRRQTNEKLFF. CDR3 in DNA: TGTGCCAGCTCACGGCGACAGACTAATGAAAAACTGTTTTTT.

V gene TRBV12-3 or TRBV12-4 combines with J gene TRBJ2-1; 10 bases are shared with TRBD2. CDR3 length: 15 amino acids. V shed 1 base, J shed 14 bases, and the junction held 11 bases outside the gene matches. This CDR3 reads CASSLGGLAQLREFF. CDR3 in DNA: TGTGCCAGCAGTTTAGGGGGACTAGCGCAACTTAGGGAGTTCTTC.

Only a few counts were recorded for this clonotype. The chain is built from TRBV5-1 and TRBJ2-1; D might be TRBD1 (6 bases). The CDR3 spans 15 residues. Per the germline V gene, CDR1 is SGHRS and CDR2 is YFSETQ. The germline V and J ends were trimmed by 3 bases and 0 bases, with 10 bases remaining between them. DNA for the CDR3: TGCGCCAGCAGCTCAACAGGGAGCTCCTACAATGAGCAGTTCTTC. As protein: CASSSTGSSYNEQFF.

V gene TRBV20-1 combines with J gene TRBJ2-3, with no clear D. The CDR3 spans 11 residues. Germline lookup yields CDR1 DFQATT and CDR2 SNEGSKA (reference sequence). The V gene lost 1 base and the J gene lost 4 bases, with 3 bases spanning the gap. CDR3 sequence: CSARVPDTQYF. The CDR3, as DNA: TGCAGTGCTAGAGTCCCAGATACGCAGTATTTT.

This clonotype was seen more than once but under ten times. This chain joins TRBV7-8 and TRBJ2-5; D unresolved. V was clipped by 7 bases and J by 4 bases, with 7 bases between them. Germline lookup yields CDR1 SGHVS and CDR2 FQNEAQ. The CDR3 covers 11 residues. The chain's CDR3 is CASTQRETQYF. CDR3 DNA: TGTGCCAGCACCCAAAGAGAGACCCAGTACTTC.

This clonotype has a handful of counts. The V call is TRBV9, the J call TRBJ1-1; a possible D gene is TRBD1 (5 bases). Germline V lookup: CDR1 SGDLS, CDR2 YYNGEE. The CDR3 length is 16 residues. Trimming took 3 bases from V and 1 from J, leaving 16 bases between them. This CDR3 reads CASSGRGVGQNTEAFF. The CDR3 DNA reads TGTGCCAGCAGCGGTCGAGGGGTTGGGCAGAACACTGAAGCTTTCTTT. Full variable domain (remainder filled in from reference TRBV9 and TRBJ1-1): DSGVTQTPKHLITATGQRVTLRCSPRSGDLSVYWYQQSLDQGLQFLIQYYNGEERAKGNILERFSAQQFPDLHSELNLSSLELGDSALYFCASSGRGVGQNTEAFFGQGTRLTVV.

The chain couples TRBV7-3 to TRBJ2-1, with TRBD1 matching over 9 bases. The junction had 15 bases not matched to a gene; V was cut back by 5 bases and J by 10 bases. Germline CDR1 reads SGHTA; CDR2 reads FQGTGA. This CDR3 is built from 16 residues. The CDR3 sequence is CASSPTGGQSGYEQFF. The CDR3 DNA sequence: TGTGCCAGCAGCCCTACAGGGGGCCAAAGTGGATACGAGCAGTTCTTC.

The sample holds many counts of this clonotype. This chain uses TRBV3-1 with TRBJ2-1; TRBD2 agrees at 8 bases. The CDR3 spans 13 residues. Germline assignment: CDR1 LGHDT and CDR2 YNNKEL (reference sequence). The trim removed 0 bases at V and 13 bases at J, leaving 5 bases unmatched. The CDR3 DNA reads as TGTGCCAGCAGCCAAGATAACGCGGGAGGCCAGTTCTTC. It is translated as CASSQDNAGGQFF.

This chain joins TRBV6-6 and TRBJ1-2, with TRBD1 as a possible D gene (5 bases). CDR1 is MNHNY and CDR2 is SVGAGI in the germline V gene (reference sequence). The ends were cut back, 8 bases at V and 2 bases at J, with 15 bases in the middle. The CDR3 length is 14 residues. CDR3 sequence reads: CASAKRGENYGYTF. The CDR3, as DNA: TGTGCCAGCGCGAAGAGGGGAGAAAACTATGGCTACACCTTC.

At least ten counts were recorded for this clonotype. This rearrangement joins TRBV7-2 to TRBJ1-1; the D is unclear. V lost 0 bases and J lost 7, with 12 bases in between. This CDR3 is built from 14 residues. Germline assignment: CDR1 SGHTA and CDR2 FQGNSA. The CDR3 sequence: CASSLALKGDEAFF. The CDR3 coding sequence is TGTGCCAGCAGCTTAGCGCTAAAGGGAGATGAAGCTTTCTTT.

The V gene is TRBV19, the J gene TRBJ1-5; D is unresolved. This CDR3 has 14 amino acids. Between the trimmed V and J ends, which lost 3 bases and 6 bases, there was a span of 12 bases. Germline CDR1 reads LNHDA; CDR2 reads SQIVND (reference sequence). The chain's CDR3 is CASSIRVGPQPQHF. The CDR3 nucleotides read TGTGCCAGTAGTATCCGGGTTGGTCCTCAGCCCCAGCATTTT.

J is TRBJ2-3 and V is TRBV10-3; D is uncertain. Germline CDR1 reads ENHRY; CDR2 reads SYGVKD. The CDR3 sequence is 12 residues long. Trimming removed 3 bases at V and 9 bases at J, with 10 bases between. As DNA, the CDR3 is TGTGCCATCAGTGATCAGGTATCGACGCAGTATTTT. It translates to CAISDQVSTQYF.

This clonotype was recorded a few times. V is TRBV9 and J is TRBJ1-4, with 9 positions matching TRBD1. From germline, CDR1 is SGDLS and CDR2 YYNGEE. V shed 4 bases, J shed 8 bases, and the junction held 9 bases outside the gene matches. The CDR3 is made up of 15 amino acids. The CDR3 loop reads CASSPRDRAGEKLFF. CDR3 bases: TGTGCCAGCAGCCCCAGGGACAGGGCAGGGGAAAAACTGTTTTTT. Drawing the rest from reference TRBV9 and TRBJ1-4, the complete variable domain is DSGVTQTPKHLITATGQRVTLRCSPRSGDLSVYWYQQSLDQGLQFLIQYYNGEERAKGNILERFSAQQFPDLHSELNLSSLELGDSALYFCASSPRDRAGEKLFFGSGTQLSVL.

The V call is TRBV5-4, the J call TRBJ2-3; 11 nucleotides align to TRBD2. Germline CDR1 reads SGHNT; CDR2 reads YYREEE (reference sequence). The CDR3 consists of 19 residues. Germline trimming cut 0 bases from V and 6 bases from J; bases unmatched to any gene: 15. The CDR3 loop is CASSLDGTTSGGSLDTQYF. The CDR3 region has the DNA TGTGCCAGCAGCTTGGACGGCACCACTAGCGGGGGAAGTTTGGATACGCAGTATTTT.

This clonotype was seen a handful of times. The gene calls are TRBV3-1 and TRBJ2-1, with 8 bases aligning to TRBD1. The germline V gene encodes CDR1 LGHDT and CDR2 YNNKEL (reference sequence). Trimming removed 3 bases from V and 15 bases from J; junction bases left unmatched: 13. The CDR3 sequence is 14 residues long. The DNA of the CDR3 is TGTGCCAGCAGCCACACGGGACAGGTTCATAGTCCGTTCTTC. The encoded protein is CASSHTGQVHSPFF.